This is a list of T cell receptor beta chains from one sample in a study of siplizumab effects on memory and regulatory T cells. Method: immunoSEQ multiplex PCR; TCRdb's copy keeps in-frame clones and lacks some. The sample lists about 100,000 clones; around 90% were seen once. The sequencing sample was made of non-Treg CD4+ T cells sorted from blood. The receptors come from a human donor in good health. Each CDR3 is given with its conserved first and last residue. Each record gives: J gene, clone size, V gene, D gene, CDR3 DNA, CDR3 protein. The D gene is left open where the match is weak. Rows give clone size only sometimes, using once, few, many, or a class for an expanded clone.

>TRBJ2-7|.|TRBV4-1|TRBD1
TGCGCCAGCAGCCTTGGACAGGGATCCGAGCAGTACTTC
CASSLGQGSEQYF
>TRBJ2-7|.|TRBV5-1|.
TGCGCCAGCAGCTTAGGACAGACCTCCTACGAGCAGTACTTC
CASSLGQTSYEQYF
>TRBJ2-1|.|TRBV18|.
TGTGCCAGCTCACCAGCTGGGGATGAGCAGTTCTTC
CASSPAGDEQFF
>TRBJ2-6|.|TRBV6-6|.
TGTGCCAGCAGCCGCAGCAGCTCTGGGGCCAACGTCCTGACTTTC
CASSRSSSGANVLTF
>TRBJ2-7|.|TRBV7-6|TRBD1
TGTGCCAGCAGTCGAGACAGGGGTGCCTACGAGCAGTACTTC
CASSRDRGAYEQYF
>TRBJ1-2|.|TRBV19|.
TGTGCCAGTAGTATCGCCGGGTCAGGTGGCTACACCTTC
CASSIAGSGGYTF
>TRBJ1-2|.|TRBV11-3|.
TGTGCCAGCAGTGGGGACGGGCAGGGCTATGGCTACACCTTC
CASSGDGQGYGYTF
>TRBJ2-5|.|TRBV5-4|.
TGTGCCAGCAGCTCCTGGGGGGCTCGTGAGACCCAGTACTTC
CASSSWGARETQYF
>TRBJ1-2|.|TRBV10-3|.
TGTGCCATCAGTGTGGCAGAATATGGCTACACCTTC
CAISVAEYGYTF
>TRBJ2-7|.|TRBV9|TRBD2
TGTGCCAGCAGCCCCCGGACTAGCACTTCCTACGAGCAGTACTTC
CASSPRTSTSYEQYF
>TRBJ1-1|.|TRBV7-3|.
TGTGCCAGCAGCTTATTGGGTGTCCAGACTGAAGCTTTCTTT
CASSLLGVQTEAFF
>TRBJ1-4|.|TRBV5-1|.
TGCGCCAGCAGCATCCGTCCCGCAAATGAAAAACTGTTTTTT
CASSIRPANEKLFF
>TRBJ2-5|once|TRBV19|TRBD2
TGTGCCAGTACCAAGGGGAGGGGACCAGAGACCCAGTACTTC
CASTKGRGPETQYF
>TRBJ2-3|.|TRBV9|.
TGTGCCAGCAGCGTGCAGGTGGAAGATACGCAGTATTTT
CASSVQVEDTQYF
>TRBJ1-6|.|TRBV27|TRBD1
TGTGCCAGCAGTCTGACAGGGAACAATTCACCCCTCCACTTT
CASSLTGNNSPLHF